This is a list of T cell receptor beta chains from one sample in a study of blood T cells in healthy people across ages. TCRdb re-called the 5' RACE reads through MiXCR, storing one row per CDR3 protein. The sample shows 780,000 or so distinct CDR3 sequences, 20% to 25% of them seen only once. This sample was also put to use in a study of T cells of mothers and their children.

The sequenced material came from blood. These receptor sequences come from a boy aged 5-17 years in good health. Each CDR3 is given with its conserved first and last residue. The order of the fields is V gene, J gene, CDR3 protein.

V: TRBV6-2/TRBV6-3; J: TRBJ2-4; CDR3: CASRSRDLPAIGIQYF
V: TRBV13; J: TRBJ1-1; CDR3: CASSLEGGRTAFF
V: TRBV7-9; J: TRBJ2-5; CDR3: CASSLLGGARFVETQYF
V: TRBV7-9; J: TRBJ2-3; CDR3: CASSLRRTSGSTDTQYF
V: TRBV7-2; J: TRBJ2-5; CDR3: CASSTEQGLEETQYF
V: TRBV27; J: TRBJ2-1; CDR3: CASSLTGRGEQFF
V: TRBV6-2/TRBV6-3; J: TRBJ1-1; CDR3: CASSWTHFVGRTEAFF
V: TRBV5-8; J: TRBJ2-1; CDR3: CASSLYVGEQFF
V: TRBV20-1; J: TRBJ1-4; CDR3: CSAENSNEKLFF
V: TRBV18; J: TRBJ2-7; CDR3: CASQFDKLGEQYF
V: TRBV13; J: TRBJ2-3; CDR3: CASSLAVRESSTDTQYF
V: TRBV7-2; J: TRBJ1-2; CDR3: CASSIGDRSNYGYTF
V: TRBV4-3; J: TRBJ2-7; CDR3: CASSPGRGYEQYF
V: TRBV13; J: TRBJ2-5; CDR3: CASSITWEAQYF
V: TRBV5-1; J: TRBJ1-2; CDR3: CASSKTGQGVDGYTF
V: TRBV5-4; J: TRBJ2-3; CDR3: CASSFWGQLTDTQYF
V: TRBV12-3/TRBV12-4; J: TRBJ2-3; CDR3: CASSPGRQTDTRYF
V: TRBV5-1; J: TRBJ2-7; CDR3: CASSRTGTGGYEQYF
V: TRBV5-1; J: TRBJ2-7; CDR3: CASSPEAGVEEQYF
V: TRBV4-3; J: TRBJ1-6; CDR3: CASSPFLHNSPLHF
V: TRBV4-1; J: TRBJ2-5; CDR3: CASSQETLQETQYF
V: TRBV29-1; J: TRBJ2-5; CDR3: CSVERSPSQETQYF
V: TRBV10-2; J: TRBJ1-5; CDR3: CASSEGGLGNQPQHF
V: TRBV25-1; J: TRBJ2-2; CDR3: CASSGKLAGVNTGELFF
V: TRBV28; J: TRBJ2-7; CDR3: CASSLRGSAGREQYF
V: TRBV5-1; J: TRBJ2-7; CDR3: CASSLSIPYYEQYF
V: TRBV7-2; J: TRBJ2-5; CDR3: CASSSLAGNGETQYF
V: TRBV4-2; J: TRBJ2-5; CDR3: CASSQEAREGRETQYF
V: TRBV29-1; J: TRBJ1-5; CDR3: CSAALNVDQPQHF
V: TRBV29-1; J: TRBJ2-1; CDR3: CSGLGIHNEQFF
V: TRBV7-2; J: TRBJ2-7; CDR3: CAIPPVAGSSYEQYF